Presented here are 30 T cell receptor beta chains from one specimen sequenced in a study of OX40 agonist ivuxolimab in advanced cancers. Clones were sequenced by immunoSEQ multiplex PCR, and TCRdb holds only the in-frame ones, with some missing. The table has about 59,000 clones, around 84% seen once. The input for sequencing was CD4+ or CD8+ T cells sorted from blood, taken in a trial of the OX40 agonist ivuxolimab. The receptors come from an adult with an advanced solid tumor such as melanoma, head and neck, liver or kidney cancer.

The J gene is TRBJ2-3, the V gene TRBV6-1; TRBD2 matches at 11 bases. With V trimmed by 3 bases and J by 5 bases, 4 bases remained unmatched. Germline V gene lookup returns CDR1 MNHNS and CDR2 SASEGT. This CDR3 spans 15 amino acids. In DNA form, the CDR3 reads TGTGCCAGCAGTGATGTAGCGGGAGGGCGAGATACGCAGTATTTT. This encodes CASSDVAGGRDTQYF.

The chain recombines TRBV5-6 with TRBJ1-2; 7 bases match TRBD1. The CDR3 extends over 13 amino acids. Germline V gene sequence: CDR1 SGHDT, CDR2 YYEEEE. J was trimmed by 4 bases and V by 5 bases; bases with no gene match: 5. The CDR3, as DNA: TGTGCCAGCAGTTCCGGGACAGCCTATGGCTACACCTTC. It translates to CASSSGTAYGYTF.

CDR3 amino acids: CASGGPERQPQHF. The CDR3 DNA follows: TGTGCCAGCGGAGGACCGGAAAGACAGCCCCAGCATTTT. V and J are TRBV6-1 and TRBJ1-5; no clear D. Trimming left V 8 bases short and J 7 bases short, with 15 bases between. CDR1 is MNHNS, CDR2 SASEGT, per germline. This CDR3 contains 13 residues.

The V gene is TRBV4-1, the J gene TRBJ1-1; tentative D call: TRBD1 (6 bases). V was pared by 1 base and J by 2 bases, with 14 bases between. CDR1 and CDR2 from the germline V gene are MGHRA and YSYEKL. The CDR3 runs 16 residues. The CDR3 region is CASSQVASDSNTEAFF. CDR3 bases: TGCGCCAGCAGCCAAGTCGCCTCGGACAGTAACACTGAAGCTTTCTTT.

This chain links TRBV19 with TRBJ2-3; possible D gene TRBD1, 5 bases. Germline loops: CDR1 LNHDA, CDR2 SQIVND (reference sequence). CDR3 size: 14 residues. Trimming took off 4 bases at V and 0 bases at J, with 8 bases between the two ends. CDR3 region: CASSTGISTDTQYF. The DNA for the CDR3 is TGTGCCAGTAGTACAGGGATTAGCACAGATACGCAGTATTTT.

A word on this clone: Different DNA sequences within this sample yield the same CDR3. The chain carries TRBV7-6 and TRBJ2-5; unclear D gene. Germline CDR1 SGHVS, CDR2 FNYEAQ. The length of the CDR3 is 12 residues. Trimming left V 2 bases short and J 2 bases short, with 3 bases between. This chain's CDR3 is CASSLPQETQYF. CDR3 nucleotide sequence: TGTGCCAGCAGCTTACCTCAAGAGACCCAGTACTTC.

The rearrangement links TRBV6-4 to TRBJ2-3; no definite D call. V was trimmed by 3 bases and J by 0 bases, leaving 7 bases between them. Per the germline V gene, CDR1 is MRHNA and CDR2 is SNTAGT. This CDR3 has 14 amino acids. The CDR3 DNA follows: TGTGCCAGCAGTGAAGTCCCTAGCACAGATACGCAGTATTTT. It is translated as CASSEVPSTDTQYF.

The chain couples TRBV11-3 to TRBJ1-2; 9 bases agree with TRBD1. CDR1 and CDR2 from the germline V gene are SGHNT and YENEEA. V dropped 4 bases and J dropped 6; count of bases not matched to a gene: 3. This CDR3 comprises 13 residues. This chain's CDR3 is CASSSDRGNGYTF. The CDR3 DNA is TGTGCCAGCAGCTCAGACAGGGGGAATGGCTACACCTTC.

V is TRBV7-9 and J is TRBJ2-1; tentative D call: TRBD1 (6 bases). The CDR3 is 17 residues long. With 1 base removed from V and 8 bases from J, the gap between germline ends came to 21 bases. Germline V gene lookup returns CDR1 SEHNR and CDR2 FQNEAQ (reference sequence). The DNA of the CDR3 is TGTGCCAGCAGCTTAGGCCCCAACCCTGGACAGTACGATGAGCAGTTCTTC. Protein sequence: CASSLGPNPGQYDEQFF.

The chain couples TRBV7-2 to TRBJ2-2; D not certain. Per the germline V gene, CDR1 is SGHTA and CDR2 is FQGNSA. The CDR3 covers 12 residues. V was clipped by 0 bases and J by 6 bases, with 2 bases between them. CDR3: CASSLAPGELFF. The DNA for the CDR3 is TGTGCCAGCAGCTTAGCGCCCGGGGAGCTGTTTTTT.

This chain uses TRBV29-1 with TRBJ1-1, with TRBD1 as a possible D gene (5 bases). V gave up 5 bases and J gave up 2 bases, with 12 bases separating them. Germline V gene data show CDR1 as SQVTM and CDR2 as ANQGSEA. This CDR3 region has 13 residues. CDR3 sequence (DNA): TGCAGCGTTCTACAGGTTATTAACACTGAAGCTTTCTTT. Translated, it gives CSVLQVINTEAFF.

The chain employs TRBV2 and TRBJ1-6; TRBD1 matches at 7 bases. J lost 6 bases, V lost 4 bases, and 3 bases had no gene match. This CDR3 is 14 amino acids long. The V gene's germline CDR1 is SNHLY and CDR2 FYNNEI. The CDR3 region has the DNA TGTGCCAGCAGTGCCAGGGACAGTAATTCACCCCTCCACTTT. Its protein is CASSARDSNSPLHF.

The gene calls are TRBV15 and TRBJ2-1, with TRBD2 identical over 7 bases. J lost 9 bases, V lost 2 bases, and 4 bases had no gene match. Germline assignment: CDR1 LNHNV and CDR2 YYDKDF (reference sequence). This CDR3 contains 13 residues. Here the CDR3 reads CATSRREEGEQFF. CDR3 DNA: TGTGCCACCAGCAGACGGGAGGAGGGTGAGCAGTTCTTC.

The genes are TRBV5-8 and TRBJ2-7; D is unresolved. V was pared by 2 bases and J by 6 bases, with 9 bases between. Germline CDR1 and CDR2: SGHTS and YDEGEE. The length of the CDR3 is 12 residues. CDR3 residues: CASSFEGFEQYF. The CDR3, as DNA: TGTGCCAGCAGCTTTGAAGGGTTCGAGCAGTACTTC.

The V call is TRBV4-2, the J call TRBJ1-5; unclear D gene. Germline V gene data show CDR1 as LGHNA and CDR2 as YNFKEQ. The CDR3 length is 13 residues. V dropped 0 bases and J dropped 5 bases, with 5 bases sitting between them. The CDR3: CASSQDNDQPQHF. DNA of the CDR3: TGTGCCAGCAGCCAAGATAACGATCAGCCCCAGCATTTT.

V and J are TRBV20-1 and TRBJ1-1, with D perhaps TRBD1 (5 bases). The CDR3 length is 10 residues. CDR1 and CDR2 from the germline V gene are DFQATT and SNEGSKA (reference sequence). V was cut by 6 bases and J by 5 bases, with 7 bases left in between. Here the CDR3 reads CSAWGTEAFF. For the CDR3, the DNA is TGCAGTGCATGGGGGACTGAAGCTTTCTTT.

This chain joins TRBV7-2 and TRBJ2-1, with 11 bases that match TRBD2. J gave up 0 bases and V 0 bases, and 1 base lay outside the gene matches. The germline V gene has CDR1 SGHTA and CDR2 FQGNSA. This CDR3 spans 17 amino acids. The CDR3 region has the DNA TGTGCCAGCAGCTTAGCTAGCGGGGGGGCCTCCTACAATGAGCAGTTCTTC. Translating gives CASSLASGGASYNEQFF.

This clone was seen more than once but under ten times. The genes are TRBV7-9 and TRBJ2-7; 10 bases fit TRBD2. The ends lost 5 bases at V and 5 bases at J; junction bases unmatched: 3. CDR1 is SEHNR, CDR2 FQNEAQ, per germline (reference sequence). The CDR3 extends over 13 amino acids. CDR3 coding DNA: TGTGCCAGCAGCCTAACTAGCGGGGACGAGCAGTACTTC. It codes for CASSLTSGDEQYF.

This clone was seen just once. The rearrangement uses TRBV4-3 and TRBJ2-1; the match to TRBD2 covers 7 bases. This CDR3 contains 15 residues. The V segment lost 1 base and the J segment 2 bases; nucleotides outside the gene matches: 2. The V gene's germline CDR1 is LGHNA and CDR2 YSLEER. CDR3 amino acids: CASSQGGGTYNEQFF. The CDR3 bases are TGCGCCAGCAGCCAAGGGGGGGGGACCTACAATGAGCAGTTCTTC.

This clone has more than one count but fewer than ten. The chain joins TRBV5-6 to TRBJ1-6; D remains unclear. The CDR3 spans 13 residues. The V end was cut by 1 base, the J end by 10 bases, with 9 bases between. Germline V gives CDR1 SGHDT, CDR2 YYEEEE. The CDR3 loop reads CASSLSRYSPLHF. CDR3 nucleotides: TGTGCCAGCAGCTTGTCCAGATACTCACCCCTCCACTTT.

The gene calls are TRBV5-4 and TRBJ2-7; D gene ambiguous. The V end lost 0 bases, the J end lost 10 bases, and 8 bases lay between the germline ends. The CDR3 runs to 11 residues. The germline gives CDR1 SGHNT, CDR2 YYREEE (reference sequence). The CDR3, as DNA: TGTGCCAGCAGCTTGGACAGTGTTCAGTACTTC. It yields the protein CASSLDSVQYF.

CDR3 loop: CAISASSNSYEQYF. The CDR3 DNA reads as TGTGCCATCAGTGCATCCAGTAACTCCTACGAGCAGTACTTC. The rearrangement uses TRBV10-3 and TRBJ2-7; D uncertain. CDR3 length equals 14 residues. Trimming pared 4 bases from V and 0 bases from J, leaving 10 bases between. Germline V gene lookup returns CDR1 ENHRY and CDR2 SYGVKD.

The gene calls are TRBV5-1 and TRBJ2-5, with a possible D match to TRBD1 (6 bases). The CDR3 runs 15 residues. Trimming removed 5 bases from V and 2 bases from J, with 16 bases in between. Germline V gene sequence: CDR1 SGHRS, CDR2 YFSETQ. CDR3: CASRPIGTLQETQYF. CDR3 nucleotides: TGCGCCAGCAGACCAATCGGGACACTACAAGAGACCCAGTACTTC.

Notes on this clone: The junction does not match germline at one end; this may be a read error. This chain uses TRBV30 with TRBJ1-5; D is undetermined. Looked up from germline, CDR1 is GTSNPN and CDR2 is SVGIG (reference sequence). The CDR3 runs to 13 residues. The DNA for the CDR3 is TGTGCCTGGAGTGAGGGCAGTTATCAGCTCCAGCATTTT. Amino acids: CAWSEGSYQLQHF.

The chain has TRBV28 and TRBJ1-2; TRBD1 matches 10 bases. CDR1 MDHEN and CDR2 SYDVKM come from the germline V gene. The trim removed 10 bases at V and 7 bases at J, leaving 21 bases unmatched. This CDR3 region has 17 residues. In DNA, the CDR3 is TGTGCCACCTCTTCCCTCGGGACAGGGGTCGCAGATGGTGGCTACACCTTC. As protein: CATSSLGTGVADGGYTF.

The chain employs TRBV5-1 and TRBJ2-1; D is unresolved. CDR1 and CDR2 from the germline V gene are SGHRS and YFSETQ. V was shortened by 0 bases and J by 0 bases, with 7 bases between the two germline ends. The CDR3 is made up of 15 amino acids. The CDR3 spells CASSLEAASYNEQFF. For the CDR3, the DNA is TGCGCCAGCAGCTTGGAGGCTGCCTCCTACAATGAGCAGTTCTTC.

A single count supports this clone. This sequence joins TRBV28 and TRBJ1-1, with TRBD1 matching 9 bases. Per the germline V gene, CDR1 is MDHEN and CDR2 is SYDVKM. The CDR3 consists of 15 residues. Trimming cost V 6 bases and J 2 bases; bases outside gene matches: 7. In DNA, the CDR3 is TGTGCCAGCAGAAGGCACAGGGGGCGTAACACTGAAGCTTTCTTT. This sequence encodes CASRRHRGRNTEAFF.

The chain joins TRBV2 to TRBJ2-2; D may be TRBD1 (5 bases). The CDR3 is 15 residues long. Germline assignment: CDR1 SNHLY and CDR2 FYNNEI. V shed 7 bases and J shed 4 bases, with 16 bases lying between them. This CDR3 is CASKLGLRSTGELFF. Here the CDR3 DNA reads TGTGCCAGCAAGTTGGGGCTTCGAAGCACCGGGGAGCTGTTTTTT.

This chain uses TRBV19 with TRBJ2-3; no firm D call. Trimming took 6 bases from V and 5 from J, leaving 15 bases between them. This CDR3 is built from 14 residues. The germline CDR1 and CDR2 sequences are LNHDA and SQIVND (reference sequence). The CDR3 region has the DNA TGTGCCAGTAGACCTACCGGGTCCGGAGATACGCAGTATTTT. Translated: CASRPTGSGDTQYF.

The chain has TRBV11-3 and TRBJ1-5, with D possibly TRBD1 on 5 matching bases. Germline V gene data show CDR1 as SGHNT and CDR2 as YENEEA. Trimming removed 5 bases at V and 9 bases at J, with 17 bases between. The CDR3 runs to 14 residues. The CDR3 sequence: CASSRAGSKGPQHF. The CDR3 nucleotides read TGTGCCAGCAGCCGGGCAGGGAGTAAAGGGCCCCAGCATTTT.